Presented here are 23 T cell receptor beta chains from one specimen sequenced in a study of T cells in tumors after PD-1 blockade. TCRdb's table, derived via immunoSEQ multiplex PCR, lists solely in-frame clones and lacks some. The table lists 4,500 to 5,500 clones, approximately 70% of them singletons, with roughly a third in the top ten. The sequences come from tumor tissue, collected before anti-PD-1 treatment. These receptors were obtained from a human donor with cutaneous squamous cell carcinoma.

The gene calls are TRBV3-1 (or the pseudogene TRBV3-2) and TRBJ2-5; tentative D call: TRBD1 (5 bases). The CDR3 contains 15 residues. V lost 0 bases, J lost 8 bases, and 16 bases lay in between. In germline, CDR1 is LGHDT, CDR2 YNNKEL (reference sequence). The CDR3 region is CASSQDLGPRQTQYF. DNA for the CDR3: TGTGCCAGCAGCCAAGACCTGGGGCCACGTCAAACCCAGTACTTC.

DNA of the CDR3: TGTGCCAGCAGCTCTTGGACAAACGAGCAGTACTTC. It yields the protein CASSSWTNEQYF. The V and J genes are TRBV5-6 and TRBJ2-7; perhaps TRBD1 as D (5 bases). Germline-derived CDR1 and CDR2 are SGHDT and YYEEEE. V lost 3 bases to trimming and J lost 5 bases, with 9 bases between them. The CDR3 has 12 residues.

This clone was seen more than once but under ten times. The chain employs TRBV3-1 (or the pseudogene TRBV3-2) and TRBJ1-2; D gene uncertain. Between the trimmed V and J ends, which lost 1 base and 1 base, there was a span of 13 bases. The CDR3 totals 16 residues. Germline-derived CDR1 and CDR2 are LGHDT and YNNKEL (reference sequence). The CDR3 region is CASSQAEGVFNYGYTF. For the CDR3, the DNA is TGTGCCAGCAGCCAAGCAGAAGGAGTTTTTAACTATGGCTACACCTTC.

The V gene is TRBV5-1, the J gene TRBJ1-1; 10 bases align to TRBD1. Trimming at V came to 5 bases and at J to 5 bases, leaving 15 bases not matched to a gene. Germline values: CDR1 SGHRS, CDR2 YFSETQ. The length of the CDR3 is 17 residues. The CDR3 bases are TGCGCCAGCAGGCTTAGTCCTACGGGACAGGGGAGGACTGAAGCTTTCTTT. It codes for CASRLSPTGQGRTEAFF.

The chain is built from TRBV7-9 and TRBJ2-3; tentative D call: TRBD1 (5 bases). Trimming shortened V by 3 bases and J by 4 bases, and 8 bases separated the two germline ends. CDR3 length: 13 residues. Germline CDR1 is SEHNR and CDR2 is FQNEAQ (reference sequence). The CDR3 region is CASSFQGADTQYF. CDR3 nucleotide sequence: TGTGCCAGCAGCTTTCAGGGCGCAGATACGCAGTATTTT.

The rearrangement links TRBV19 to TRBJ1-2; no firm D call. CDR3 size: 13 residues. Germline loops: CDR1 LNHDA, CDR2 SQIVND (reference sequence). Trimming removed 0 bases from V and 4 bases from J, with 6 bases in between. For the CDR3, the DNA is TGTGCCAGTAGTATAGAAAACGGCTATGGCTACACCTTC. It encodes CASSIENGYGYTF.

The chain uses TRBV6-5 and TRBJ2-1, with 7 bases fitting TRBD1. V shed 7 bases and J 7 bases; nucleotides not matched to a gene: 7. The germline V gene has CDR1 MNHEY and CDR2 SVGAGI. The CDR3 covers 13 residues. The CDR3 nucleotides read TGTGCCAGCAAACCTCAGGGGGTAAATGAGCAGTTCTTC. Translating it yields CASKPQGVNEQFF.

The V and J genes are TRBV5-1 and TRBJ2-1, with D maybe TRBD2 (7 bases). CDR1 is SGHRS, CDR2 YFSETQ, per germline. The V and J ends lost 7 bases and 3 bases respectively, with 14 bases between them. The CDR3 is made up of 14 amino acids. In DNA form, the CDR3 reads TGCGCCAGCTCCAGGGAGGGACACTACAATGAGCAGTTCTTC. Its translation is CASSREGHYNEQFF.

This rearrangement joins TRBV19 to TRBJ2-3; the match to TRBD2 covers 12 bases. J was trimmed by 3 bases and V by 3 bases; bases with no gene match: 13. CDR3 length: 19 amino acids. CDR1 and CDR2 (germline): LNHDA, SQIVND (reference sequence). The CDR3 nucleotides are TGTGCCAGTAGTATGGAGACCCTCCTAGCGGGGGGGTCGACAGATACGCAGTATTTT. Protein: CASSMETLLAGGSTDTQYF.

This chain links TRBV19 with TRBJ2-7; D is uncertain. The CDR3 is 13 amino acids. V was trimmed by 8 bases and J by 0 bases, leaving 11 bases between them. Germline V gives CDR1 LNHDA, CDR2 SQIVND (reference sequence). CDR3 sequence: CASGWAVSYEQYF. The CDR3 DNA follows: TGTGCCAGTGGTTGGGCGGTCTCCTACGAGCAGTACTTC.

The gene calls are TRBV2 and TRBJ1-3, with D maybe TRBD1 (6 bases). V dropped 6 bases and J dropped 2 bases, with 14 bases sitting between them. CDR1 and CDR2 (germline): SNHLY, FYNNEI. The CDR3 consists of 15 residues. DNA for the CDR3: TGTGCCAGCAGGGAACAGGGTGGGGCTGGAAACACCATATATTTT. This encodes CASREQGGAGNTIYF.

This clone has a single count. The chain links TRBV27 to TRBJ2-3; no clear D gene. The ends were cut back, 10 bases at V and 1 base at J, with 15 bases in the middle. Germline V gene data show CDR1 as MNHEY and CDR2 as SMNVEV (reference sequence). CDR3 length equals 14 residues. The CDR3 protein is CATRRLGGTDTQYF. CDR3 sequence (DNA): TGTGCCACCCGACGGCTCGGTGGCACAGATACGCAGTATTTT.

V gene TRBV19 combines with J gene TRBJ1-1; D perhaps matches TRBD1 (5 bases). From germline, CDR1 is LNHDA and CDR2 SQIVND (reference sequence). Trimming took off 0 bases at V and 4 bases at J, with 9 bases between the two ends. The CDR3 length is 14 residues. CDR3 region: CASSIDPGGTEAFF. In DNA, the CDR3 is TGTGCCAGTAGTATAGATCCGGGGGGCACTGAAGCTTTCTTT.

Here the CDR3 reads CSVEVSPLKLFF. The CDR3 bases are TGCAGCGTTGAAGTATCACCCCTGAAGCTGTTTTTT. The chain recombines TRBV29-1 with TRBJ2-2; no reliable D call. The germline V and J ends were trimmed by 1 base and 12 bases, with 12 bases remaining between them. The CDR3 totals 12 residues. Looked up from germline, CDR1 is SQVTM and CDR2 is ANQGSEA.

By its share, this clone is medium-sized. The rearrangement links TRBV2 to TRBJ2-2; 8 nucleotides match TRBD1. V gave up 4 bases and J gave up 4 bases; unmatched junction bases: 5. Germline V gene data show CDR1 as SNHLY and CDR2 as FYNNEI. The CDR3 loop spans 15 amino acids. The CDR3 loop reads CASSVVRGPTGELFF. As DNA, the CDR3 is TGTGCCAGCAGTGTCGTCAGGGGGCCCACCGGGGAGCTGTTTTTT.

This chain links TRBV6-5 with TRBJ2-3, with 8 bases identical to TRBD2. Germline trimming cut 7 bases from V and 1 base from J; bases unmatched to any gene: 4. CDR1 is MNHEY and CDR2 is SVGAGI in the germline V gene. This CDR3 comprises 14 residues. CDR3 loop: CASISGGGTDTQYF. The CDR3 coding sequence is TGTGCCAGCATAAGCGGGGGAGGCACAGATACGCAGTATTTT.

The V and J genes are TRBV6-6 and TRBJ1-1, with a tentative D call TRBD1 (5 bases). V was trimmed by 6 bases and J by 1 base, leaving 15 bases between them. There are 15 residues in the CDR3. Germline loops: CDR1 MNHNY, CDR2 SVGAGI (reference sequence). The CDR3 region has the DNA TGTGCCAGCAGGGCTACCGGGACCGAGAACACTGAAGCTTTCTTT. Translation gives CASRATGTENTEAFF.

The chain has TRBV10-2 and TRBJ2-1; the D gene is possibly TRBD2 (6 bases). This CDR3 has 12 amino acids. The V gene lost 8 bases and the J gene lost 4 bases, with 9 bases spanning the gap. Germline loops: CDR1 WSHSY, CDR2 SAAADI. The CDR3 DNA reads as TGCGCCAGCGGAGGACTATACAATGAGCAGTTCTTC. Its protein is CASGGLYNEQFF.

This clone was counted only a few times. The V and J genes are TRBV5-1 and TRBJ2-7, with TRBD1 matching over 10 bases. The trim removed 4 bases at V and 9 bases at J, leaving 13 bases unmatched. The CDR3 sequence is 15 residues long. From germline, CDR1 is SGHRS and CDR2 YFSETQ. The CDR3 DNA is TGCGCCAGCAGCGAGACAGGGGGCCCACGGGTACGGCAGTACTTC. Translation: CASSETGGPRVRQYF.

In this sample, this clone turned up once. This rearrangement joins TRBV7-2 to TRBJ2-7; TRBD1 matches 10 bases. Germline V gene sequence: CDR1 SGHTA, CDR2 FQGNSA. V lost 1 base, J lost 4 bases, and 4 bases stayed unmatched. This CDR3 has 15 amino acids. In DNA, the CDR3 is TGTGCCAGCAGCTTAGTTGTGGGACAGGGGTACGAGCAGTACTTC. Residues: CASSLVVGQGYEQYF.

The V and J genes are TRBV5-1 and TRBJ1-6; 10 bases match TRBD1. Per germline, CDR1 SGHRS and CDR2 YFSETQ. The CDR3 runs 17 residues. V lost 1 base, J lost 9 bases, and 10 bases stayed unmatched. Written as DNA, the CDR3 is TGCGCCAGCAGCTTGTACTCCGGACAGGGGGTACGTTCACCCCTCCACTTT. The encoded protein is CASSLYSGQGVRSPLHF.

J is TRBJ2-1 and V is TRBV6-1, with TRBD2 matching over 7 bases. Germline V gives CDR1 MNHNS, CDR2 SASEGT. This CDR3 is built from 15 residues. The V segment lost 3 bases and the J segment 0 bases; nucleotides outside the gene matches: 2. CDR3 sequence (DNA): TGTGCCAGCAGTGAGGGGGACTACTCCTACAATGAGCAGTTCTTC. It translates to CASSEGDYSYNEQFF.

The CDR3 sequence: CASRQRGGLAKNIQYF. As DNA, the CDR3 is TGTGCCAGCAGACAGCGGGGGGGCTTGGCCAAAAACATTCAGTACTTC. The V call is TRBV13, the J call TRBJ2-4; TRBD2 matches 10 bases. With V trimmed by 6 bases and J by 1 base, 6 bases remained unmatched. The germline CDR1 and CDR2 sequences are PRHDT and FYEKMQ (reference sequence). CDR3 length: 16 residues.